The 23 T cell receptor beta chains listed next were all sequenced from one sample in a study of T cell responses to AZD1222 COVID-19 vaccine. Repertoires were generated with immunoSEQ multiplex PCR, while TCRdb's copy carries only in-frame clones and drops some. The table has 60,000 to 100,000 clones, roughly 87% seen once; the top ten hold 24%. Here the sequenced sample was peripheral blood, taken on day 0 of AZD1222 vaccination. These receptor sequences come from an adult in good health.

This rearrangement joins TRBV27 to TRBJ1-2; TRBD1 matches 12 bases. Germline loops: CDR1 MNHEY, CDR2 SMNVEV (reference sequence). The length of the CDR3 is 15 residues. The trim removed 2 bases at V and 8 bases at J, leaving 6 bases unmatched. CDR3 coding DNA: TGTGCCAGCAGTTTAGGGACAGGGGGCGTAGTGGGCTACACCTTC. Translating gives CASSLGTGGVVGYTF.

The V gene is TRBV5-8, the J gene TRBJ2-1; D remains unclear. V dropped 0 bases and J dropped 2 bases, with 9 bases sitting between them. The CDR3 totals 15 residues. Germline CDR1 is SGHTS and CDR2 is YDEGEE. The CDR3, as DNA: TGTGCCAGCAGCTTGGAGTGGGCCGCCTACAATGAGCAGTTCTTC. It is translated as CASSLEWAAYNEQFF. Filled out from reference TRBV5-8 and TRBJ2-1, the complete variable domain reads EAGVTQSPTHLIKTRGQQATLRCSPISGHTSVYWYQQALGLGLQFLLWYDEGEERNRGNFPPRFSGRQFPNYSSELNVNALELEDSALYLCASSLEWAAYNEQFFGPGTRLTVL.

The chain employs TRBV19 and TRBJ1-4, with D unclear. Germline CDR1 reads LNHDA; CDR2 reads SQIVND (reference sequence). This CDR3 is 15 amino acids long. Trimming left V 3 bases short and J 0 bases short, with 8 bases between. DNA of the CDR3: TGTGCCAGTAGTATTAACAGAGCAACTAATGAAAAACTGTTTTTT. This sequence encodes CASSINRATNEKLFF.

This clone has just one count. V and J are TRBV10-2 and TRBJ2-1, with 9 bases matching TRBD1. This CDR3 spans 16 amino acids. CDR1 WSHSY and CDR2 SAAADI come from the germline V gene. J was trimmed by 7 bases and V by 2 bases; bases with no gene match: 9. This CDR3 reads CASSEGRDRVRNEQFF. DNA of the CDR3: TGCGCCAGCAGTGAGGGGAGGGACAGGGTGAGAAATGAGCAGTTCTTC.

The chain has TRBV11-2 and TRBJ1-2; TRBD1 might be the D (6 bases). CDR1 and CDR2 from the germline V gene are SGHAT and FQNNGV. The CDR3 sequence is 13 residues long. Trimming took 5 bases from V and 4 from J, leaving 11 bases between them. As DNA, the CDR3 is TGTGCCAGCAGCCCGGGACATACCTATGGCTACACCTTC. It specifies CASSPGHTYGYTF.

This rearrangement joins TRBV18 to TRBJ2-7; 7 nucleotides align to TRBD1. Germline V gene sequence: CDR1 KGHSH, CDR2 LQKENI. The CDR3 runs to 16 residues. V lost 2 bases and J lost 3; bases outside the gene matches: 10. The CDR3 DNA sequence: TGTGCCAGCTCACCATACGGACCGGGACAGAACTACGAGCAGTACTTC. Its translation is CASSPYGPGQNYEQYF.

This chain uses TRBV5-1 with TRBJ1-5; D might be TRBD1 (5 bases). The germline CDR1 and CDR2 sequences are SGHRS and YFSETQ. Trimming removed 4 bases at V and 11 bases at J, with 19 bases between. CDR3 size: 14 residues. The CDR3: CASSAIRERMTQHF. The CDR3 DNA reads TGCGCCAGCAGCGCAATCAGGGAAAGGATGACCCAGCATTTT.

The rearrangement links TRBV7-9 to TRBJ2-2; D is unclear. V was pared by 6 bases and J by 6 bases, with 8 bases between. This CDR3 has 12 amino acids. Per germline, CDR1 SEHNR and CDR2 FQNEAQ (reference sequence). This CDR3 reads CASRRRAGELFF. In nucleotides, the CDR3 is TGTGCCAGCAGAAGAAGAGCCGGGGAGCTGTTTTTT.

J is TRBJ2-1 and V is TRBV3-1 (or the pseudogene TRBV3-2), with TRBD2 matching over 9 bases. Trimming took 1 base from V and 4 from J; bases not matched to a gene: 2. This CDR3 has 15 amino acids. Germline V CDR1 and CDR2: LGHDT, YNNKEL (reference sequence). The CDR3 coding sequence is TGTGCCAGCAGCCAAGGAAGCGGGGGGTACAATGAGCAGTTCTTC. Its translation: CASSQGSGGYNEQFF.

Written as DNA, the CDR3 is TGTGCCAGTAGTGAGACAGGGGCGAGTAATTCACCCCTCCACTTT. Protein sequence: CASSETGASNSPLHF. V usage is TRBV19 and J usage is TRBJ1-6, with TRBD1 matching over 8 bases. CDR3 length: 15 amino acids. CDR1 is LNHDA and CDR2 is SQIVND in the germline V gene (reference sequence). The V and J ends lost 5 bases and 6 bases, in that order; junction bases with no gene match: 6.

The chain carries TRBV7-2 and TRBJ1-5, with 7 bases identical to TRBD1. Germline CDR1 SGHTA, CDR2 FQGNSA. The length of the CDR3 is 14 residues. J lost 3 bases, V lost 6 bases, and 5 bases had no gene match. The CDR3 DNA follows: TGTGCCAGCAGTCCCGGGACAGCCAATCAGCCCCAGCATTTT. Residues: CASSPGTANQPQHF.

The V call is TRBV2, the J call TRBJ2-1; 7 bases agree with TRBD2. Germline V gives CDR1 SNHLY, CDR2 FYNNEI. This CDR3 is 14 amino acids long. Trimming cost V 5 bases and J 3 bases; bases outside gene matches: 4. CDR3 residues: CASSKERDYNEQFF. The CDR3 region has the DNA TGTGCCAGCAGTAAGGAGCGGGACTACAATGAGCAGTTCTTC.

The chain has TRBV7-9 and TRBJ2-5; D unresolved. V dropped 5 bases and J dropped 4 bases, with 14 bases sitting between them. The CDR3 is 14 residues long. Germline V gene data show CDR1 as SEHNR and CDR2 as FQNEAQ (reference sequence). This CDR3 reads CASSPPGPGETQYF. CDR3 in DNA: TGTGCCAGCAGCCCCCCTGGGCCAGGAGAGACCCAGTACTTC.

This clone was picked up one time. In nucleotides, the CDR3 is TGTGCCAGCTCACCACAGGGGCCTCAAACCAATGAGCAGTTCTTC. Its protein product is CASSPQGPQTNEQFF. The chain recombines TRBV18 with TRBJ2-1; the D gene is possibly TRBD1 (5 bases). V dropped 1 base and J dropped 6 bases, with 13 bases sitting between them. The CDR3 runs 15 residues. CDR1 is KGHSH and CDR2 is LQKENI in the germline V gene.

The chain uses TRBV10-2 and TRBJ1-2; 7 bases match TRBD1. The CDR3 runs 13 residues. Germline trimming cut 6 bases from V and 3 bases from J; bases unmatched to any gene: 4. Per germline, CDR1 WSHSY and CDR2 SAAADI. The CDR3 region has the DNA TGCGCCAGCAGCGGCGACAGGGACTATGGCTACACCTTC. This gives the protein CASSGDRDYGYTF.

The V call is TRBV19, the J call TRBJ1-2; D is ambiguous. Trimming took 6 bases from V and 7 from J, leaving 9 bases between them. Germline CDR1 is LNHDA and CDR2 is SQIVND (reference sequence). The CDR3 length is 11 residues. The chain's CDR3 is CASREGPGYTF. CDR3 DNA: TGTGCCAGTAGGGAGGGTCCTGGCTACACCTTC.

The genes are TRBV11-2 and TRBJ2-1, with TRBD2 matching over 7 bases. The CDR3 spans 15 residues. Germline CDR1 is SGHAT and CDR2 is FQNNGV. V dropped 8 bases and J dropped 2; count of bases not matched to a gene: 9. DNA of the CDR3: TGTGCCAGCTTGCACGGGAGCGGGACCTACAATGAGCAGTTCTTC. It yields the protein CASLHGSGTYNEQFF.

Only one count was recorded for this clone. CDR3 amino acids: CASSLAASSTDTQYF. The CDR3 DNA is TGTGCCAGCAGCTTAGCGGCTTCTAGCACAGATACGCAGTATTTT. The genes are TRBV7-6 and TRBJ2-3; D gene ambiguous. Germline loops: CDR1 SGHVS, CDR2 FNYEAQ. Trimming shortened V by 0 bases and J by 0 bases, and 7 bases separated the two germline ends. This CDR3 region has 15 residues. Looking up the rest from reference TRBV7-6 and TRBJ2-3 gives the full variable domain: GAGVSQSPRYKVTKRGQDVALRCDPISGHVSLYWYRQALGQGPEFLTYFNYEAQQDKSGLPNDRFSAERPEGSISTLTIQRTEQRDSAMYRCASSLAASSTDTQYFGPGTRLTVL.

This chain links TRBV10-3 with TRBJ2-2; 9 bases agree with TRBD2. The V gene end was trimmed by 7 bases and the J gene end by 3 bases; junction bases not matched to a gene: 3. The CDR3 totals 14 residues. CDR1 is ENHRY and CDR2 is SYGVKD in the germline V gene. The CDR3 sequence is CAINSGSDTGELFF. CDR3 in DNA: TGTGCCATCAATAGCGGGAGTGACACCGGGGAGCTGTTTTTT.

The V and J genes are TRBV6-6 and TRBJ2-7; TRBD1 matches 7 bases. This CDR3 has 14 residues. Trimming cost V 6 bases and J 2 bases; bases outside gene matches: 7. Germline V CDR1 and CDR2: MNHNY, SVGAGI (reference sequence). This CDR3 is CASRKPGQTYEQYF. DNA for the CDR3: TGTGCCAGCAGAAAACCGGGACAGACCTACGAGCAGTACTTC.

The chain uses TRBV4-1 and TRBJ1-3, with D possibly TRBD1 on 5 matching bases. The germline V gene has CDR1 MGHRA and CDR2 YSYEKL. Trimming pared 8 bases from V and 1 base from J, leaving 18 bases between. This CDR3 comprises 16 residues. CDR3 nucleotide sequence: TGCGCCAGCGGGGGGGGACCTGGAGGGTCTGGAAACACCATATATTTT. Its translation is CASGGGPGGSGNTIYF.

The CDR3 is CASSLVGQGDNGYTF. The CDR3 region has the DNA TGCGCCAGCAGCTTGGTGGGACAGGGGGACAATGGCTACACCTTC. The chain uses TRBV5-1 and TRBJ1-2, with 11 bases fitting TRBD1. With V trimmed by 0 bases and J by 6 bases, 4 bases remained unmatched. Germline values: CDR1 SGHRS, CDR2 YFSETQ. The CDR3 totals 15 residues.

J is TRBJ1-1 and V is TRBV2; no definite D call. The germline V and J ends were trimmed by 1 base and 4 bases, with 10 bases remaining between them. The CDR3 runs 14 residues. Germline CDR1 is SNHLY and CDR2 is FYNNEI. The chain's CDR3 is CASSEGGPFTEAFF. The CDR3 region has the DNA TGTGCCAGCAGTGAAGGGGGTCCGTTCACTGAAGCTTTCTTT.